The T cell receptor beta chain under discussion was sequenced for a study of CD8 T cell repertoires and HIV-1 epitope variants. Produced via immunoSEQ multiplex PCR; TCRdb's table is partial and in-frame only. The table records a few thousand clones, less than 65% of them present only once. V shed 4 bases and J 3 bases; nucleotides not matched to a gene: 4. CDR1 MDHEN and CDR2 SYDVKM come from the germline V gene. The CDR3 length is 16 residues. Regarding this clone: The antigen is unknown.

The sequenced material came from cultured CD8+ T cells derived from PBMCs. This clonotype was sampled from a male donor with HIV. This chain connects TRBV28 to TRBJ2-2; TRBD2 matches at 11 bases. The CDR3 loop is CASSSLTSGDTGELFF. The CDR3 nucleotides are TGTGCCAGCAGTTCCCTGACTAGCGGGGACACCGGGGAGCTGTTTTTT.